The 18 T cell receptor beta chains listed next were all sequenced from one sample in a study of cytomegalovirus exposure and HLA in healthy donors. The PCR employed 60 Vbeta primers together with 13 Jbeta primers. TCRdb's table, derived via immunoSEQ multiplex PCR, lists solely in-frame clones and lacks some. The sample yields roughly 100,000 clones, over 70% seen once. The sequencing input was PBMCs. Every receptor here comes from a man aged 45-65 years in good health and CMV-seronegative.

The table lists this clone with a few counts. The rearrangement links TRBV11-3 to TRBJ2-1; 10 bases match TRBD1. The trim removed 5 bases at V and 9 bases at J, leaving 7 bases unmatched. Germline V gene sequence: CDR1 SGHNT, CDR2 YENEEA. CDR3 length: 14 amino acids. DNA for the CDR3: TGTGCCAGCAGCCCCTCGACAGGGGGCCTTGAGCAGTTCTTC. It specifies CASSPSTGGLEQFF.

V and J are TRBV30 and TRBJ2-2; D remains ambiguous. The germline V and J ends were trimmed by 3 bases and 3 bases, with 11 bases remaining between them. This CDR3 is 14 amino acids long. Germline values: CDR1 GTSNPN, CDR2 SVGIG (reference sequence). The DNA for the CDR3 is TGTGCCTGGAGGGCTCAGGTCGACACCGGGGAGCTGTTTTTT. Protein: CAWRAQVDTGELFF.

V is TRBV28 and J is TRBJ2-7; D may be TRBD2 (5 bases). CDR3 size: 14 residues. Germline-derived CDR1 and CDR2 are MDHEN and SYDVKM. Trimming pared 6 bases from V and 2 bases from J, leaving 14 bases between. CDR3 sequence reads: CASSPPTEAYEQYF. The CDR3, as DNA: TGTGCCAGCAGCCCCCCGACGGAGGCCTACGAGCAGTACTTC. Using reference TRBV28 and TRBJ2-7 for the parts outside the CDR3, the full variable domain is DVKVTQSSRYLVKRTGEKVFLECVQDMDHENMFWYRQDPGLGLRLIYFSYDVKMKEKGDIPEGYSVSREKKERFSLILESASTNQTSMYLCASSPPTEAYEQYFGPGTRLTVT.

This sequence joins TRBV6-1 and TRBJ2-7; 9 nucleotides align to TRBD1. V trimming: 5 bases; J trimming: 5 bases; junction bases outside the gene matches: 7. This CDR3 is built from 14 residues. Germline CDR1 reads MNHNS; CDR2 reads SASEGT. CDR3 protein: CASSKDRGGNEQYF. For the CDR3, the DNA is TGTGCCAGCAGTAAGGACAGGGGAGGGAACGAGCAGTACTTC.

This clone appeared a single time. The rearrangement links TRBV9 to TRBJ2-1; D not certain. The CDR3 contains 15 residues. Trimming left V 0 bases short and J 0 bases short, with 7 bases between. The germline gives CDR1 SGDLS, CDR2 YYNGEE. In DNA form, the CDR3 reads TGTGCCAGCAGCGTAGCCTGGAGCTCCTACAATGAGCAGTTCTTC. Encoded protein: CASSVAWSSYNEQFF.

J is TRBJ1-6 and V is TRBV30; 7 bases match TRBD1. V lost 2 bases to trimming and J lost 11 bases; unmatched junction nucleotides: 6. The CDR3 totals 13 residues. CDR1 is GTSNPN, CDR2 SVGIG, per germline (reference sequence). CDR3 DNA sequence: TGTGCCTGGAGTCGGGACAGAGAGACACCCCTCCACTTT. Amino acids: CAWSRDRETPLHF. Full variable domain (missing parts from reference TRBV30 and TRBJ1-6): SQTIHQWPATLVQPVGSPLSLECTVEGTSNPNLYWYRQAAGRGLQLLFYSVGIGQISSEVPQNLSASRPQDRQFILSSKKLLLSDSGFYLCAWSRDRETPLHFGNGTRLTVT.

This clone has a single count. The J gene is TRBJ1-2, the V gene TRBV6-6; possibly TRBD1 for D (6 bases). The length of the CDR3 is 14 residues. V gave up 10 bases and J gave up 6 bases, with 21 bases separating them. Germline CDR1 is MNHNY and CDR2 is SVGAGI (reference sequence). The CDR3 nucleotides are TGTGCCACCCAAGGGGGAAGGAACTTCGATGGCTACACCTTC. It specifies CATQGGRNFDGYTF.

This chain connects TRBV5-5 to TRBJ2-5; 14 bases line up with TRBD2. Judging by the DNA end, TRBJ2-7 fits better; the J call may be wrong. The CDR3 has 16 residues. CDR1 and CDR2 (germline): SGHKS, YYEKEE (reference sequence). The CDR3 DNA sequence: TGTGCCAGCAGGCGCGGACTAGCGGGAGGAGGCTACGAGCAGTACTTC. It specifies CASRRGLAGGGYEQYF.

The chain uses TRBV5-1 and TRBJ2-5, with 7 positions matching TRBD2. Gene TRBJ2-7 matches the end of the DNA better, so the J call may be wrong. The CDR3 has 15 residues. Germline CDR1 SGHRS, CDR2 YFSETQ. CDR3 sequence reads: CASSLEAGESYEQYF. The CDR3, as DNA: TGCGCCAGCAGCTTGGAGGCGGGAGAATCCTACGAGCAGTACTTC.

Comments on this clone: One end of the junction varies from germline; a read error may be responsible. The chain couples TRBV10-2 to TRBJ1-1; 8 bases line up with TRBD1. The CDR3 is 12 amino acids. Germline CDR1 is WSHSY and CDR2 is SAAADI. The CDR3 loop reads CASSESQGAIIF. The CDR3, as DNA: TGCGCCAGCAGTGAGTCGCAGGGGGCTATAATCTTT.

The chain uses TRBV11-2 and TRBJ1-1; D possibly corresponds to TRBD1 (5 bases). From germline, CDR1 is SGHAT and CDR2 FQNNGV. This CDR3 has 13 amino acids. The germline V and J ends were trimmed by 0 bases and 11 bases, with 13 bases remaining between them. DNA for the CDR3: TGTGCCAGCAGCTTAGAAAGGGGTGGCACGGCTTTCTTT. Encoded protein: CASSLERGGTAFF.

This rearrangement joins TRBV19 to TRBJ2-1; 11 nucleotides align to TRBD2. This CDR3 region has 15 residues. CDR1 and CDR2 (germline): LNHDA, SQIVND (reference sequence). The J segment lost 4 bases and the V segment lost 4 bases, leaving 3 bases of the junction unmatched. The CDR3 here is CASSTTSGDYNEQFF. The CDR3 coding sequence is TGTGCCAGTAGTACGACTAGCGGGGATTACAATGAGCAGTTCTTC.

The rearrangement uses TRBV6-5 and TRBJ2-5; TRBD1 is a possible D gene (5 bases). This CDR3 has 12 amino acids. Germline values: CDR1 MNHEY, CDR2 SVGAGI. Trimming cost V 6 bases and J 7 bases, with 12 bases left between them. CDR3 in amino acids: CASRSREGTQYF. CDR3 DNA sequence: TGTGCCAGCAGAAGCAGGGAAGGGACCCAGTACTTC.

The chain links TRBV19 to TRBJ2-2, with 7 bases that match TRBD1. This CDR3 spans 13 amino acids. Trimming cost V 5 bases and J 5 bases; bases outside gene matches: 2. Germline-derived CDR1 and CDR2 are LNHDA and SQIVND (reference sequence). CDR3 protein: CASSVQGTGELFF. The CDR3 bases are TGTGCCAGTAGTGTACAGGGGACCGGGGAGCTGTTTTTT.

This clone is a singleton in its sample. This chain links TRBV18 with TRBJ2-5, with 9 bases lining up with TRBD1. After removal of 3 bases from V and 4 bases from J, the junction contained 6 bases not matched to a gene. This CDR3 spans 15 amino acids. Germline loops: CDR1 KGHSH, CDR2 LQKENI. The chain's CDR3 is CASSPAGTGIETQYF. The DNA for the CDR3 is TGTGCCAGCTCACCGGCCGGGACAGGGATAGAGACCCAGTACTTC.

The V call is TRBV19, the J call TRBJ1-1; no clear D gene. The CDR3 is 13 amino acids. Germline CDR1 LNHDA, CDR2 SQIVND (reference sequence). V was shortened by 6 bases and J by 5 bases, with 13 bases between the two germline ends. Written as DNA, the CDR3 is TGTGCCAGTAGGCGGGATCCCTATACTGAAGCTTTCTTT. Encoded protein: CASRRDPYTEAFF.

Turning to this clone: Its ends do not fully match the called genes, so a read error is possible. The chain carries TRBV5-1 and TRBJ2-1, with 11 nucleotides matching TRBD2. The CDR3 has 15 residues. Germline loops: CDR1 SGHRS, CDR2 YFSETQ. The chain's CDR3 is CASGPGVSGRAGLIF. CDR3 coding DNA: TGCGCCAGTGGGCCTGGGGTTAGCGGGAGGGCCGGGTTGATCTTC.

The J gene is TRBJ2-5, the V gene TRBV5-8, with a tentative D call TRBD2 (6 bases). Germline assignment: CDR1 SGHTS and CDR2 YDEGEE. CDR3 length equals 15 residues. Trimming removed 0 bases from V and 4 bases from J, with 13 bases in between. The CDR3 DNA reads TGTGCCAGCAGCTTGGTACTAGCTAGGGGAGAGACCCAGTACTTC. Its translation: CASSLVLARGETQYF.